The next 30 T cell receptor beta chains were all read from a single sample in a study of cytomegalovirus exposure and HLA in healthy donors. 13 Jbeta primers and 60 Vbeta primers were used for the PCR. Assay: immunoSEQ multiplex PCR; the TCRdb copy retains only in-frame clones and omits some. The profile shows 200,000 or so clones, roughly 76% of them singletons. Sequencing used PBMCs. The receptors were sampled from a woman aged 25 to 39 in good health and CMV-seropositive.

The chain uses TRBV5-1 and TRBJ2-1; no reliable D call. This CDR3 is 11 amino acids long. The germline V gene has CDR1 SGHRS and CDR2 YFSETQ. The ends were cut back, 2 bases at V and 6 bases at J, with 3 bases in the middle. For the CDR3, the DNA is TGCGCCAGCAGCTTCGTCAATGAGCAGTTCTTC. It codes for CASSFVNEQFF.

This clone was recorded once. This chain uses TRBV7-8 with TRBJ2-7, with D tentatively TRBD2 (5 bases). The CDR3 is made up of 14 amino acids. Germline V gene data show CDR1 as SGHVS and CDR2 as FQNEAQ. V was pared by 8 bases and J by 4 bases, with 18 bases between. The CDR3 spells CASAWRVALYEQYF. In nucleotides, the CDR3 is TGTGCCAGCGCTTGGCGGGTTGCTCTATACGAGCAGTACTTC.

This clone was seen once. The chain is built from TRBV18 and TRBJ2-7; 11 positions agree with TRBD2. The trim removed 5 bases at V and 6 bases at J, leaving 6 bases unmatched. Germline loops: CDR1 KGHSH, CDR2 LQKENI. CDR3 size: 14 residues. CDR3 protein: CASSLLAGVFEQYF. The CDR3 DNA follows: TGTGCCAGCTCATTACTAGCGGGAGTCTTCGAGCAGTACTTC.

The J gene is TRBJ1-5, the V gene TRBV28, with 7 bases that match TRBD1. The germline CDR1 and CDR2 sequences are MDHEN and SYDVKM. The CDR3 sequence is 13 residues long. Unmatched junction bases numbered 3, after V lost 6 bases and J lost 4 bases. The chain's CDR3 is CASSVQGNQPQHF. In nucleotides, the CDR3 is TGTGCCAGCAGCGTACAGGGGAATCAGCCCCAGCATTTT.

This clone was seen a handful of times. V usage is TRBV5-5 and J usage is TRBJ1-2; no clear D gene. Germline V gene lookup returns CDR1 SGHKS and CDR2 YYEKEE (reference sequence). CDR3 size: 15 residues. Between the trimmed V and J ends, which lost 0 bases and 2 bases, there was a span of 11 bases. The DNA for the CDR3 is TGTGCCAGCAGCTTGGTGGCCAATACCAACTATGGCTACACCTTC. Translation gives CASSLVANTNYGYTF. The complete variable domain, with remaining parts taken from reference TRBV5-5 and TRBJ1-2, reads DAGVTQSPTHLIKTRGQQVTLRCSPISGHKSVSWYQQVLGQGPQFIFQYYEKEERGRGNFPDRFSARQFPNYSSELNVNALLLGDSALYLCASSLVANTNYGYTFGSGTRLTVV.

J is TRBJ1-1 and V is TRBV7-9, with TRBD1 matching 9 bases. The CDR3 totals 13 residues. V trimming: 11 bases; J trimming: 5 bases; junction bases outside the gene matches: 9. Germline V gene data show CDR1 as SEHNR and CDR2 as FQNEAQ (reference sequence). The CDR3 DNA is TGTGCCGGGGACAGGGCGGAAAGGACTGAAGCTTTCTTT. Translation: CAGDRAERTEAFF.

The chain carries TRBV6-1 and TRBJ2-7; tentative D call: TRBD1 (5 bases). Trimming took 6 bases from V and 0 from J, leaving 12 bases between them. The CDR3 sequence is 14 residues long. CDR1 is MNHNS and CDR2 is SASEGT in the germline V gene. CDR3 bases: TGTGCCAGCAGGATCAGGGTAAGCTCCTACGAGCAGTACTTC. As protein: CASRIRVSSYEQYF.

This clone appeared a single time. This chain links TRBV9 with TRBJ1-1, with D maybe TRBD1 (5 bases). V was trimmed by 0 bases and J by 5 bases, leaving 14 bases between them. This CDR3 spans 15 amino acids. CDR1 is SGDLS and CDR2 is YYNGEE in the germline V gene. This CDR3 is CASSVDQGGATEAFF. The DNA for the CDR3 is TGTGCCAGCAGCGTAGACCAGGGCGGTGCAACTGAAGCTTTCTTT.

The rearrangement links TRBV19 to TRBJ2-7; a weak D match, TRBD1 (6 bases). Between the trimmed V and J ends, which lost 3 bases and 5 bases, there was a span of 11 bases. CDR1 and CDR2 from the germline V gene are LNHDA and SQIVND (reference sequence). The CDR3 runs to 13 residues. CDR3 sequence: CASSIIQGNEQYF. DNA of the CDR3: TGTGCCAGTAGTATTATACAGGGAAACGAGCAGTACTTC.

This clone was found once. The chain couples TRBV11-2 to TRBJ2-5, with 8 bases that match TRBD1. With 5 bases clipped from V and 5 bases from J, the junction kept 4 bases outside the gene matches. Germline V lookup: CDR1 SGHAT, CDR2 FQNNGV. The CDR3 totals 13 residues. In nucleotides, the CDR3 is TGTGCCAGCAGCGAGGACAGGGCGGAGACCCAGTACTTC. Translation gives CASSEDRAETQYF.

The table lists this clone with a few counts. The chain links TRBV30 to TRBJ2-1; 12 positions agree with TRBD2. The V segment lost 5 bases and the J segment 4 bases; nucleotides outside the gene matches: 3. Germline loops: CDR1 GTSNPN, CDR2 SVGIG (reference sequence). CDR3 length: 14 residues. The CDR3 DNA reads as TGTGCCTGGGTTCTAGCGGGAGGGTACAATGAGCAGTTCTTC. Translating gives CAWVLAGGYNEQFF. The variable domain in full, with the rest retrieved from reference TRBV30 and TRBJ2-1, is SQTIHQWPATLVQPVGSPLSLECTVEGTSNPNLYWYRQAAGRGLQLLFYSVGIGQISSEVPQNLSASRPQDRQFILSSKKLLLSDSGFYLCAWVLAGGYNEQFFGPGTRLTVL.

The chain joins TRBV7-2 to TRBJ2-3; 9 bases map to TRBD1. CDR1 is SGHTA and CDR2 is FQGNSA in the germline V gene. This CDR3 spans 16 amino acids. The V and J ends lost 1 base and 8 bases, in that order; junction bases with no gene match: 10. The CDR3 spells CASSLVPGQGQGTQYF. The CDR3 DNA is TGTGCCAGCAGCTTAGTTCCGGGACAGGGCCAGGGTACGCAGTATTTT.

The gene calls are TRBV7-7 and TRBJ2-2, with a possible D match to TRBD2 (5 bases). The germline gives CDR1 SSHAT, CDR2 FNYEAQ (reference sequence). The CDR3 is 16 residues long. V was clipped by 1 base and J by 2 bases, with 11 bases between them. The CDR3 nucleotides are TGTGCCAGCAGCTTAGGGTTGACGGGAAACACCGGGGAGCTGTTTTTT. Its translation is CASSLGLTGNTGELFF.

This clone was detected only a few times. The CDR3 DNA sequence: TGTGCCATCAGCCTAGGGGACACCGGGGAGCTGTTTTTT. It translates to CAISLGDTGELFF. The chain employs TRBV10-3 and TRBJ2-2; tentatively, D is TRBD1 (5 bases). The germline V gene has CDR1 ENHRY and CDR2 SYGVKD. There are 13 residues in the CDR3. The V and J ends lost 6 bases and 3 bases respectively, with 8 bases between them.

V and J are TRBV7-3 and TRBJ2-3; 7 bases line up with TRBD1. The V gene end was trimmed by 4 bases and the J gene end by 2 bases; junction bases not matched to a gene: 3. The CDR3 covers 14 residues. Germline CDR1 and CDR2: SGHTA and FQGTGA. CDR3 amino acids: CASSSGQSTDTQYF. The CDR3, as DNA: TGTGCCAGCAGCTCGGGACAGTCCACAGATACGCAGTATTTT.

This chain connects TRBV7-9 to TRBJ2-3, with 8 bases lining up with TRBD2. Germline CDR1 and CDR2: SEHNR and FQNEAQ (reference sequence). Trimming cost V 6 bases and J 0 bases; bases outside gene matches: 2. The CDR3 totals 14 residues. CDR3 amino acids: CASSSGASTDTQYF. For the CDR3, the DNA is TGTGCCAGCAGTAGCGGGGCTAGCACAGATACGCAGTATTTT.

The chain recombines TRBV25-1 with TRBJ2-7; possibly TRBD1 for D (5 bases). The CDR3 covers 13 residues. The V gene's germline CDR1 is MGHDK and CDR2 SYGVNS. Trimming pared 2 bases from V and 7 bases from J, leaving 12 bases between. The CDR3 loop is CASSEKGQPEQYF. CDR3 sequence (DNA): TGTGCCAGCAGTGAAAAGGGGCAGCCAGAGCAGTACTTC.

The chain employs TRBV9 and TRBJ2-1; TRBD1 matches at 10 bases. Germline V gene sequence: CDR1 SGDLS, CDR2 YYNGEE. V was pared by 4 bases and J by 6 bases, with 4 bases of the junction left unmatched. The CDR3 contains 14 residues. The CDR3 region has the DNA TGTGCCAGCAGCCGACAGGGGGCGGGCAATGAGCAGTTCTTC. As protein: CASSRQGAGNEQFF.

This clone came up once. The CDR3 DNA reads as TGTGCCAGCAGCTTGCCTAGCGGGGGGGTAGAGACCCAGTACTTC. Its protein is CASSLPSGGVETQYF. This sequence joins TRBV5-4 and TRBJ2-5, with TRBD2 matching 12 bases. V trimming: 1 base; J trimming: 4 bases; junction bases outside the gene matches: 2. CDR1 and CDR2 (germline): SGHNT, YYREEE (reference sequence). The CDR3 is 15 amino acids.

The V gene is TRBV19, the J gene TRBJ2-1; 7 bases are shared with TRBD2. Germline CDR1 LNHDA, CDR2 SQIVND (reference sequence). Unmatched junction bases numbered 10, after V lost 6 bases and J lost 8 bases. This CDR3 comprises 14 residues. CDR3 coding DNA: TGTGCCAGTAGAACTAGCGCCCCTCGGGATGAGCAGTTCTTC. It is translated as CASRTSAPRDEQFF.

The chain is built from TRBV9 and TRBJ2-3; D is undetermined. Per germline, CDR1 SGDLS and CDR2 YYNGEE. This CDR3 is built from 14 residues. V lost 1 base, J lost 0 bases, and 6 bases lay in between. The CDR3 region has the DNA TGTGCCAGCAGCGTAACAGATAGCACAGATACGCAGTATTTT. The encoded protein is CASSVTDSTDTQYF.

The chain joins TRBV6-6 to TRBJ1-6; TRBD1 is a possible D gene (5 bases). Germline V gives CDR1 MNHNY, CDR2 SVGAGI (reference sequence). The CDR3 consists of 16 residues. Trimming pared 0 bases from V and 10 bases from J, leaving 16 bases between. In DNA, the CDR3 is TGTGCCAGCAGTTACTCGATACCAGGGTTTGGATCACCCCTCCACTTT. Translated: CASSYSIPGFGSPLHF.

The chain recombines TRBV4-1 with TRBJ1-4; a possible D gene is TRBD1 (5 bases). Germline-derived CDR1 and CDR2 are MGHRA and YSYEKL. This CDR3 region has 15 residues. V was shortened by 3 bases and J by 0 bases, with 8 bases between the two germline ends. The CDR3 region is CASSQTTATNEKLFF. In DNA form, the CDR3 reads TGCGCCAGCAGCCAGACGACAGCAACTAATGAAAAACTGTTTTTT.

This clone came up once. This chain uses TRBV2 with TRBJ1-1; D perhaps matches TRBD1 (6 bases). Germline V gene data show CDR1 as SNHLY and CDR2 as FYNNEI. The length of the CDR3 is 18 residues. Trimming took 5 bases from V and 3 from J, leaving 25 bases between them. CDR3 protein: CASSSLYGGAWVDTEAFF. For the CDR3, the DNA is TGTGCCAGCAGTAGTCTTTACGGGGGGGCATGGGTTGACACTGAAGCTTTCTTT.

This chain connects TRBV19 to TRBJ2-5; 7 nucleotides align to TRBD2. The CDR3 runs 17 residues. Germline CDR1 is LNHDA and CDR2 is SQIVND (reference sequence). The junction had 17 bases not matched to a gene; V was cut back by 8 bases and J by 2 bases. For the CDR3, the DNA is TGTGCCAGTTCGGGGGGTCGCGGGAGTGTGGCACAAGAGACCCAGTACTTC. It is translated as CASSGGRGSVAQETQYF.

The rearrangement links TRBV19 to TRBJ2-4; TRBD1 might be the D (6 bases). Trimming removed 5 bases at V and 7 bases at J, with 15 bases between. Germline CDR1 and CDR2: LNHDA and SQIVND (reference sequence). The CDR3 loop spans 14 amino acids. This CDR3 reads CASSPRDNRNIQYF. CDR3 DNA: TGTGCCAGTAGTCCCAGGGACAACCGGAACATTCAGTACTTC.

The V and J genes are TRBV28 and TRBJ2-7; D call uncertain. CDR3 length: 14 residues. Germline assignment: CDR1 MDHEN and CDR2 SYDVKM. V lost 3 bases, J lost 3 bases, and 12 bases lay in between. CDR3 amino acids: CASSLEPAYYEQYF. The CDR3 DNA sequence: TGTGCCAGCAGTTTGGAGCCTGCATACTACGAGCAGTACTTC.

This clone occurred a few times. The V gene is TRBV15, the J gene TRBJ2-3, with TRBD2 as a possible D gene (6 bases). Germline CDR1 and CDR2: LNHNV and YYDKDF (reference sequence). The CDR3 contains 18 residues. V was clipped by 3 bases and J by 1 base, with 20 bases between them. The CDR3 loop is CATSSRRGGGYGTDTQYF. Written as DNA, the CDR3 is TGTGCCACCAGCAGTAGACGGGGAGGTGGGTACGGCACAGATACGCAGTATTTT.

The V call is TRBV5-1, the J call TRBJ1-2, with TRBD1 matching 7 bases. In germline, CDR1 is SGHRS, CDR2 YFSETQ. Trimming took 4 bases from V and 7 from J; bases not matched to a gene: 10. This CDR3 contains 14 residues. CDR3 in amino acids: CASSVTGIDVGYTF. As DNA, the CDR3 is TGCGCCAGCAGCGTGACAGGGATAGATGTTGGCTACACCTTC. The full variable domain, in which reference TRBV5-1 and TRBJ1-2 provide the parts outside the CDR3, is KAGVTQTPRYLIKTRGQQVTLSCSPISGHRSVSWYQQTPGQGLQFLFEYFSETQRNKGNFPGRFSGRQFSNSRSEMNVSTLELGDSALYLCASSVTGIDVGYTFGSGTRLTVV.

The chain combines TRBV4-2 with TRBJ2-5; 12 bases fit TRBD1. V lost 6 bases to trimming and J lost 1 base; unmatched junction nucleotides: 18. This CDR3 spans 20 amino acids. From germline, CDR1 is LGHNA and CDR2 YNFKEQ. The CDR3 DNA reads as TGTGCCAGCAGTCTGCTCCCCGGGACAGGGGGCAAGGGGTTCCAAGAGACCCAGTACTTC. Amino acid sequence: CASSLLPGTGGKGFQETQYF.